Each of the 4 T cell receptor beta chains below was sequenced from the same sample in a study of regulatory T cells in long-lasting Graves disease. Documented time point: persistent/refractory GD, antithyroid drugs over 5 years with positive TRAb. PBMCs provided the RNA from which the TCR library was made. To make TCR beta libraries, researchers used iRepertoire HTBI primers and Arm-PCR of CDR3 regions. One entry per CDR3 protein, called by TCRdb with MiXCR from the multiplex PCR reads. This table holds about 340,000 distinct CDR3 sequences, roughly a fifth found once. Sequenced material: peripheral blood mononuclear cells (PBMCs), taken when the disease was refractory, from a patient treated with antithyroid drugs. The receptors come from a female donor with Graves disease.

The chain employs TRBV6-1 and TRBJ1-2; no clear D gene. The germline gives CDR1 MNHNS, CDR2 SASEGT. The V end lost 8 bases, the J end lost 4 bases, and 17 bases lay between the germline ends. This CDR3 region has 14 residues. In nucleotides, the CDR3 is TGTGCCAGCGCCGACTCCGGGTCGTTCTATGGCTACACCTTC. It translates to CASADSGSFYGYTF.

The rearrangement links TRBV7-2 to TRBJ1-5; D unresolved. Between the trimmed V and J ends, which lost 1 base and 3 bases, there was a span of 4 bases. Germline V gives CDR1 SGHTA, CDR2 FQGNSA. The length of the CDR3 is 13 residues. CDR3 coding DNA: TGTGCCAGCAGCTTAGTGGTCAATCAGCCCCAGCATTTT. Protein product: CASSLVVNQPQHF.

This clonotype was picked up one time. The genes are TRBV5-5 and TRBJ2-7; no definite D call. CDR3 length: 16 amino acids. Germline CDR1 reads SGHKS; CDR2 reads YYEKEE (reference sequence). Trimming removed 4 bases from V and 0 bases from J, with 17 bases in between. This CDR3 is CASSVKRDSSSYEQYF. The DNA for the CDR3 is TGTGCCAGCAGCGTAAAAAGGGATTCGAGCTCCTACGAGCAGTACTTC. Full variable domain (missing parts from reference TRBV5-5 and TRBJ2-7): DAGVTQSPTHLIKTRGQQVTLRCSPISGHKSVSWYQQVLGQGPQFIFQYYEKEERGRGNFPDRFSARQFPNYSSELNVNALLLGDSALYLCASSVKRDSSSYEQYFGPGTRLTVT.

This clonotype was seen ten or more times. CDR3 nucleotide sequence: TGTGCCATCAGGTCGACAGGGGTCTATGGCTACACCTTC. It specifies CAIRSTGVYGYTF. The chain uses TRBV10-3 and TRBJ1-2, with TRBD1 matching 8 bases. CDR3 size: 13 residues. Trimming removed 6 bases from V and 4 bases from J; junction bases left unmatched: 4. In germline, CDR1 is ENHRY, CDR2 SYGVKD.